The rows below give T cell receptor beta chains drawn from one sample of a study of blood T cell repertoires in COVID-19. Assay used: immunoSEQ multiplex PCR; TCRdb lists only in-frame clones, some missing. This repertoire shows over 70,000 clones, more than 75% found once; its top ten account for 25% to 30%. Input material: peripheral blood. The origin of the receptors is a woman of 80 years or more with active or convalescent COVID-19. CDR3s include the opening cysteine and the closing phenylalanine or tryptophan. A D gene is named only where the DNA matches it firmly. A row's size may be missing; if present it is once, few, many or a size class.

j_call,v_call,clone_size,d_call,cdr3_aa,cdr3_nt
TRBJ2-2,TRBV18,.,.,CASSPNPPTQNTGELFF,TGTGCCAGCTCACCAAATCCTCCGACACAGAACACCGGGGAGCTGTTTTTT
TRBJ1-2,TRBV12-5,.,TRBD1,CASGLDTGDPNYGYTF,TGTGCTAGTGGTTTGGATACAGGGGATCCTAACTATGGCTACACCTTC
TRBJ1-3,TRBV7-2,.,.,CASSQPGSLGNTIYF,TGTGCCAGCAGCCAACCGGGATCCCTCGGGAACACCATATATTTT
TRBJ1-2,TRBV30,.,.,CAWSRGNYGYTF,TGTGCCTGGAGTCGGGGGAACTATGGCTACACCTTC
TRBJ1-2,TRBV28,.,.,CAIMTGANYGYTF,TGTGCCATCATGACAGGAGCTAACTATGGCTACACCTTC
TRBJ1-6,TRBV3-1/TRBV3-2,.,.,CASSQDGAGAGSPLHF,TGTGCCAGCAGCCAAGATGGGGCGGGGGCTGGTTCACCCCTCCACTTT
TRBJ1-1,TRBV7-8,.,.,CASSLGQYTEAFF,TGTGCCAGCAGCTTAGGACAGTACACTGAAGCTTTCTTT
TRBJ2-1,TRBV12-3/TRBV12-4,.,TRBD1,CASTQGGRYEQFF,TGTGCCAGCACACAGGGGGGCAGGTATGAGCAGTTCTTC
TRBJ1-2,TRBV7-2,.,.,CASSGQVLLVNYGYTF,TGTGCCAGCAGCGGCCAGGTCCTTTTGGTGAACTATGGCTACACCTTC
TRBJ2-3,TRBV18,.,TRBD2,CASSPSSGGTDTQYF,TGTGCCAGCTCACCCTCTAGCGGGGGCACAGATACGCAGTATTTT
TRBJ1-5,TRBV2,.,.,CASSKSRQTNQPQHF,TGTGCCAGCAGTAAATCCCGACAGACTAATCAGCCCCAGCATTTT
TRBJ2-3,TRBV12-3/TRBV12-4,.,.,CASSLITDTQYF,TGTGCCAGCAGCCTAATCACAGATACGCAGTATTTT
TRBJ1-5,TRBV10-2,.,.,CASGHTSNQPQHF,TGCGCCAGCGGACACACTAGCAATCAGCCCCAGCATTTT
TRBJ2-1,TRBV13,once,.,CASSLAGGEQFF,TGTGCCAGCAGCTTAGCGGGGGGCGAGCAGTTCTTC
TRBJ2-2,TRBV27,.,.,CATRKGQNTGELFF,TGTGCCACCCGAAAGGGACAGAACACCGGGGAGCTGTTTTTT
TRBJ2-2,TRBV6-6,.,TRBD2,CASRPRAAGGAGELFF,TGTGCCAGCAGACCTCGCGCAGCGGGGGGAGCCGGGGAGCTGTTTTTT
TRBJ2-3,TRBV5-1,.,TRBD1,CASSLTTGARTDTQYF,TGCGCCAGCAGCTTGACGACAGGGGCGCGCACAGATACGCAGTATTTT
TRBJ2-3,TRBV9,.,TRBD2,CASSLSGGATDTQYF,TGTGCCAGCAGTCTTAGCGGGGGGGCCACAGATACGCAGTATTTT
TRBJ1-2,TRBV27,once,.,CASSFGADYGYTF,TGTGCCAGCAGTTTCGGAGCGGACTATGGCTACACCTTC
TRBJ2-1,TRBV6-6,.,TRBD2,CASSYSGGGNEQFF,TGTGCCAGCAGTTACTCCGGGGGGGGCAATGAGCAGTTCTTC
TRBJ2-3,TRBV5-1,.,.,CASSLDSGSDTQYF,TGCGCCAGCAGCTTGGACTCGGGATCAGATACGCAGTATTTT
TRBJ1-1,TRBV28,.,.,CASSLSGLWNTEAFF,TGTGCCAGCAGCTTATCGGGACTCTGGAACACTGAAGCTTTCTTT
TRBJ2-1,TRBV4-3,.,TRBD1,CASSPHSETGGNEQFF,TGCGCCAGCAGCCCCCACTCAGAGACAGGGGGGAATGAGCAGTTCTTC
TRBJ2-2,TRBV7-3,.,TRBD2,CASSLSAGDTGELFF,TGTGCCAGCAGCTTAAGCGCGGGGGACACCGGGGAGCTGTTTTTT
TRBJ2-3,TRBV24-1,.,TRBD1,CATSDRDRGTDTQYF,TGTGCCACCAGTGACCGGGACAGGGGAACAGATACGCAGTATTTT
TRBJ1-2,TRBV14,few,.,CASRPTGFGYTF,TGTGCCAGCAGGCCAACAGGGTTCGGCTACACCTTC
TRBJ1-6,TRBV9,many,.,CASSVEGRAGNSPLHF,TGTGCCAGCAGCGTAGAAGGGCGGGCGGGCAATTCACCCCTCCACTTT
TRBJ2-5,TRBV11-2,once,.,CASSLAFFQGETQYF,TGTGCCAGCAGCTTAGCCTTTTTCCAGGGAGAGACCCAGTACTTC
TRBJ1-2,TRBV4-3,.,.,CASSQGSESYGYTF,TGCGCCAGCAGCCAAGGGTCGGAGAGCTATGGCTACACCTTC
TRBJ1-2,TRBV29-1,.,.,CSAVGGEDYGYTF,TGCAGCGCTGTTGGCGGGGAGGACTATGGCTACACCTTC
TRBJ1-1,TRBV9,.,.,CASSVASPGTEAFF,TGTGCCAGCAGCGTAGCCAGTCCTGGCACTGAAGCTTTCTTT
TRBJ1-4,TRBV9,.,TRBD1,CASSYTGAVAEKLFF,TGTGCCAGCAGCTACACAGGGGCAGTCGCTGAAAAACTGTTTTTT
TRBJ1-1,TRBV6-2/TRBV6-3,.,.,CASSYDQGSFSNTEAFF,TGTGCCAGCAGTTACGATCAGGGCTCATTTTCGAACACTGAAGCTTTCTTT
TRBJ2-1,TRBV2,once,TRBD2,CASNLAAYNEQFF,TGTGCCAGCAACCTAGCGGCCTACAATGAGCAGTTCTTC
TRBJ2-7,TRBV18,.,TRBD1,CASSPDRDGEQYF,TGTGCCAGCTCTCCCGACAGGGACGGCGAGCAGTACTTC
TRBJ1-1,TRBV2,.,.,CASSETGPTEAFF,TGTGCCAGCAGTGAAACAGGGCCCACTGAAGCTTTCTTT